The 19 T cell receptor beta chains presented below share a single source sample, sequenced in a study of neurological immune-mediated disorders. Time point given: longitudinal time-point 1 (baseline). MiXCR, run by TCRdb on the 5' RACE reads, gives a single entry per CDR3 protein. The data show tens of thousands of distinct CDR3 sequences, 9.5% to 13% seen once. Sequencing used PBMCs. All receptors come from a man between 25 and 39 years old in good health.

Many counts were recorded for this clonotype. The gene calls are TRBV27 and TRBJ1-4; D call uncertain. The CDR3 consists of 14 residues. V was clipped by 2 bases and J by 8 bases, with 12 bases between them. CDR1 and CDR2 (germline): MNHEY, SMNVEV (reference sequence). The CDR3 bases are TGTGCCAGCAGTTTAGGGCGGATGGAAGAAAAACTGTTTTTT. The encoded protein is CASSLGRMEEKLFF.

In its sample, this clonotype was seen many times. V usage is TRBV5-1 and J usage is TRBJ2-5; D call uncertain. CDR1 and CDR2 (germline): SGHRS, YFSETQ. The CDR3 contains 12 residues. Trimming took 1 base from V and 1 from J, leaving 2 bases between them. Here the CDR3 reads CASSLSQETQYF. CDR3 sequence (DNA): TGCGCCAGCAGCTTGTCCCAAGAGACCCAGTACTTC.

This clonotype was detected ten times or more. This chain links TRBV27 with TRBJ2-1, with 8 bases lining up with TRBD1. From germline, CDR1 is MNHEY and CDR2 SMNVEV (reference sequence). The V and J ends lost 5 bases and 3 bases, in that order; junction bases with no gene match: 6. This CDR3 comprises 15 residues. CDR3 loop: CASSLDRAGYNEQFF. CDR3 nucleotide sequence: TGTGCCAGCAGTCTGGACAGGGCCGGCTACAATGAGCAGTTCTTC.

This clonotype was seen many times. The chain has TRBV21-1 and TRBJ2-7. TRBV21-1 is shown as a pseudogene. This CDR3 has 16 amino acids. This CDR3 is CASSKARLPSSYEQYF. The CDR3 DNA reads TGTGCCAGCAGCAAAGCGAGGCTACCGTCCTCCTACGAGCAGTACTTC.

This clonotype was seen repeatedly, ten times or more. The V and J genes are TRBV27 and TRBJ2-3; 7 nucleotides match TRBD1. Unmatched junction bases numbered 8, after V lost 6 bases and J lost 5 bases. Germline V gene data show CDR1 as MNHEY and CDR2 as SMNVEV (reference sequence). This CDR3 is 14 amino acids long. CDR3 loop: CASSQTGWGDTQYF. The CDR3 bases are TGTGCCAGCAGCCAGACAGGGTGGGGAGATACGCAGTATTTT.

This clonotype was recorded at least ten times. V gene TRBV28 combines with J gene TRBJ2-5; no clear D gene. This CDR3 is built from 14 residues. Trimming shortened V by 8 bases and J by 0 bases, and 13 bases separated the two germline ends. Per germline, CDR1 MDHEN and CDR2 SYDVKM. This CDR3 reads CASEMAGNQETQYF. The CDR3 DNA sequence: TGTGCCAGCGAAATGGCAGGCAACCAAGAGACCCAGTACTTC. The full variable domain, completed using reference TRBV28 and TRBJ2-5, is DVKVTQSSRYLVKRTGEKVFLECVQDMDHENMFWYRQDPGLGLRLIYFSYDVKMKEKGDIPEGYSVSREKKERFSLILESASTNQTSMYLCASEMAGNQETQYFGPGTRLLVL.

The V gene is TRBV29-1, the J gene TRBJ2-1, with D hard to call. The V end was cut by 4 bases, the J end by 5 bases, with 3 bases between. Germline-derived CDR1 and CDR2 are SQVTM and ANQGSEA. The CDR3 is 10 amino acids. CDR3: CSVGHNEQFF. The CDR3 region has the DNA TGCAGCGTTGGCCACAATGAGCAGTTCTTC.

This clonotype was counted many times. The chain uses TRBV7-9 and TRBJ1-6; D may be TRBD1 (5 bases). The ends were cut back, 3 bases at V and 6 bases at J, with 21 bases in the middle. The CDR3 loop spans 18 amino acids. The germline V gene encodes CDR1 SEHNR and CDR2 FQNEAQ (reference sequence). The CDR3 DNA sequence: TGTGCCAGCAGCTTCCGAGGCAGGTCAGGGCCGACTAATTCACCCCTCCACTTT. Translation gives CASSFRGRSGPTNSPLHF.

The chain joins TRBV12-3 or TRBV12-4 to TRBJ2-7; D may be TRBD1 (6 bases). Trimming cost V 3 bases and J 4 bases, with 16 bases left between them. This CDR3 has 15 amino acids. CDR3 sequence (DNA): TGTGCCAGCAGTTTCGAGGGACACGGACCATACGAGCAGTACTTC. It codes for CASSFEGHGPYEQYF.

Points on this clonotype: At one of its ends the junction is not consistent with the germline gene, which may arise from a read error. This chain joins TRBV25-1 and TRBJ1-5, with a weak D call TRBD1 (6 bases). Germline CDR1 reads MGHDK; CDR2 reads SYGVNS. There are 14 residues in the CDR3. CDR3 amino acids: CASSGTNSNQPRHF. DNA for the CDR3: TGTGCAAGCAGTGGGACAAACAGCAATCAGCCCCGGCATTTT.

The V and J genes are TRBV7-2 and TRBJ2-3; 10 nucleotides align to TRBD1. After removal of 4 bases from V and 2 bases from J, the junction contained 3 bases not matched to a gene. Looked up from germline, CDR1 is SGHTA and CDR2 is FQGNSA. This CDR3 is 15 amino acids long. CDR3 nucleotides: TGTGCCAGCAGCTATGACAGGGGGCTCACAGATACGCAGTATTTT. Translation: CASSYDRGLTDTQYF.

This clonotype was recorded many times. V is TRBV2 and J is TRBJ2-3, with D unclear. From germline, CDR1 is SNHLY and CDR2 FYNNEI. With 6 bases removed from V and 4 bases from J, the gap between germline ends came to 11 bases. There are 13 residues in the CDR3. CDR3 sequence reads: CASRGSSADTQYF. CDR3 sequence (DNA): TGTGCCAGCAGGGGGTCGAGTGCAGATACGCAGTATTTT. The full variable domain, completed using reference TRBV2 and TRBJ2-3, is EPEVTQTPSHQVTQMGQEVILRCVPISNHLYFYWYRQILGQKVEFLVSFYNNEISEKSEIFDDQFSVERPDGSNFTLKIRSTKLEDSAMYFCASRGSSADTQYFGPGTRLTVL.

This rearrangement joins TRBV10-2 to TRBJ2-2; TRBD2 aligns across 12 bases. The germline gives CDR1 WSHSY, CDR2 SAAADI. The CDR3 covers 15 residues. The junction had 3 bases not matched to a gene; V was cut back by 4 bases and J by 6 bases. The CDR3 DNA follows: TGCGCCAGCAGTGGACTAGCGGGAGTCGCCGGGGAGCTGTTTTTT. This codes for CASSGLAGVAGELFF.

The V gene is TRBV24-1, the J gene TRBJ2-2; D is uncertain. In germline, CDR1 is KGHDR, CDR2 SFDVKD. The CDR3 consists of 14 residues. The V end was cut by 1 base, the J end by 3 bases, with 5 bases between. This CDR3 reads CATSDFWDTGELFF. CDR3 sequence (DNA): TGTGCCACCAGTGATTTTTGGGACACCGGGGAGCTGTTTTTT.

This clonotype has at least ten counts. V usage is TRBV6-6 and J usage is TRBJ1-1; 7 bases are a match to TRBD1. CDR1 is MNHNY, CDR2 SVGAGI, per germline (reference sequence). The J segment lost 0 bases and the V segment lost 7 bases, leaving 20 bases of the junction unmatched. This CDR3 spans 19 amino acids. The CDR3: CASILSGTEPQGMNTEAFF. The CDR3 DNA reads TGTGCCAGCATCCTATCAGGGACAGAGCCCCAAGGGATGAACACTGAAGCTTTCTTT.

This clonotype has at least ten counts. The genes are TRBV29-1 and TRBJ1-1; unclear D gene. This CDR3 is 11 amino acids long. In germline, CDR1 is SQVTM, CDR2 ANQGSEA. Trimming left V 3 bases short and J 6 bases short, with 8 bases between. CDR3 residues: CSVDLQAEAFF. The CDR3 DNA sequence: TGCAGCGTTGATCTCCAGGCTGAAGCTTTCTTT.

The table lists this clonotype with many counts. The rearrangement uses TRBV29-1 and TRBJ2-1; 10 bases agree with TRBD1. The germline CDR1 and CDR2 sequences are SQVTM and ANQGSEA. The CDR3 is made up of 13 amino acids. V gave up 5 bases and J gave up 5 bases; unmatched junction bases: 3. The DNA of the CDR3 is TGCAGCGTTTGGGGACAGGGGAACAATGAGCAGTTCTTC. Translation gives CSVWGQGNNEQFF.

This clonotype was observed many times. V usage is TRBV5-1 and J usage is TRBJ1-5, with D perhaps matching TRBD1 (6 bases). This CDR3 has 15 amino acids. V gave up 7 bases and J gave up 0 bases, with 14 bases separating them. CDR1 SGHRS and CDR2 YFSETQ come from the germline V gene. The CDR3 region is CASQTGAYSNQPQHF. CDR3 bases: TGCGCCAGCCAGACAGGAGCATATAGCAATCAGCCCCAGCATTTT.

Ten or more counts support this clonotype. This chain uses TRBV15 with TRBJ2-1; 7 nucleotides align to TRBD1. This CDR3 contains 16 residues. Germline values: CDR1 LNHNV, CDR2 YYDKDF (reference sequence). V trimming: 3 bases; J trimming: 0 bases; junction bases outside the gene matches: 5. The CDR3 loop reads CATSSVRDSSYNEQFF. The CDR3 nucleotides read TGTGCCACCAGCAGCGTAAGGGACAGCTCCTACAATGAGCAGTTCTTC.